The 8 T cell receptor beta chains listed next were all sequenced from one sample in a study of blood T cell repertoires in COVID-19. The method was immunoSEQ multiplex PCR; TCRdb's version includes in-frame clones alone and lacks a portion of them. The sample yields about 210,000 clones, about nine tenths seen once. Specimen: peripheral blood. All receptors derive from a woman between 40 and 50 years old with acute or convalescent COVID-19.

The CDR3 coding sequence is TGTGCCAGCAGCTTGCTTGGCTCCCATCAGCCCCAGCATTTT. It translates to CASSLLGSHQPQHF. The gene calls are TRBV11-3 and TRBJ1-5; no firm D call. The germline gives CDR1 SGHNT, CDR2 YENEEA. This CDR3 is built from 14 residues. The germline V and J ends were trimmed by 3 bases and 5 bases, with 11 bases remaining between them.

J is TRBJ2-7 and V is TRBV5-6, with 8 bases fitting TRBD2. The CDR3 consists of 17 residues. Trimming removed 4 bases from V and 9 bases from J; junction bases left unmatched: 21. Per germline, CDR1 SGHDT and CDR2 YYEEEE. The CDR3 coding sequence is TGTGCCAGCAGCGTGGGCACAGCGGGGGTTCCGGTATTTGGGCAGTACGTC. Protein: CASSVGTAGVPVFGQYV.

The chain employs TRBV30 and TRBJ2-1; tentative D call: TRBD2 (6 bases). Trimming took off 2 bases at V and 4 bases at J, with 12 bases between the two ends. Germline CDR1 and CDR2: GTSNPN and SVGIG (reference sequence). The CDR3 is 14 amino acids. The CDR3 DNA follows: TGTGCCTGGAGTATTGGGACTTCTTACAATGAGCAGTTCTTC. It is translated as CAWSIGTSYNEQFF.

This rearrangement joins TRBV18 to TRBJ1-6; 7 bases map to TRBD1. This CDR3 region has 17 residues. With 3 bases clipped from V and 6 bases from J, the junction kept 11 bases outside the gene matches. Germline V gives CDR1 KGHSH, CDR2 LQKENI. CDR3 sequence: CASSPGTARGLNSPLHF. CDR3 coding DNA: TGTGCCAGCTCACCCGGGACAGCCCGGGGCCTTAATTCACCCCTCCACTTT.

V gene TRBV2 combines with J gene TRBJ1-1, with D possibly matching TRBD1 (5 bases). Germline CDR1 is SNHLY and CDR2 is FYNNEI. V dropped 6 bases and J dropped 1 base, with 6 bases sitting between them. The CDR3 covers 12 residues. The CDR3 sequence: CASSGQNTEAFF. In DNA, the CDR3 is TGTGCCAGCAGCGGACAGAACACTGAAGCTTTCTTT.

J is TRBJ2-1 and V is TRBV30, with D perhaps TRBD2 (6 bases). The CDR3 runs 13 residues. Trimming removed 0 bases at V and 9 bases at J, with 12 bases between. Per the germline V gene, CDR1 is GTSNPN and CDR2 is SVGIG (reference sequence). CDR3 nucleotides: TGTGCCTGGAGTGTAAGGGACTTGAGTGAGCAGTTCTTC. Translation gives CAWSVRDLSEQFF.

This chain links TRBV10-3 with TRBJ2-7, with D maybe TRBD1 (6 bases). This CDR3 comprises 13 residues. Trimming stripped 0 bases from V and 6 bases from J, with 9 bases between. Germline CDR1 and CDR2: ENHRY and SYGVKD. The DNA for the CDR3 is TGTGCCATCAGTGAGTCGAAGGGGGTCGAGCAGTACGTC. Amino acid sequence: CAISESKGVEQYV.

The rearrangement links TRBV9 to TRBJ2-5, with D maybe TRBD1 (6 bases). With 1 base removed from V and 4 bases from J, the gap between germline ends came to 11 bases. Germline values: CDR1 SGDLS, CDR2 YYNGEE. The CDR3 length is 14 residues. CDR3 protein: CASSVSTGRETQYF. In DNA, the CDR3 is TGTGCCAGCAGCGTAAGCACAGGGCGAGAGACCCAGTACTTC.